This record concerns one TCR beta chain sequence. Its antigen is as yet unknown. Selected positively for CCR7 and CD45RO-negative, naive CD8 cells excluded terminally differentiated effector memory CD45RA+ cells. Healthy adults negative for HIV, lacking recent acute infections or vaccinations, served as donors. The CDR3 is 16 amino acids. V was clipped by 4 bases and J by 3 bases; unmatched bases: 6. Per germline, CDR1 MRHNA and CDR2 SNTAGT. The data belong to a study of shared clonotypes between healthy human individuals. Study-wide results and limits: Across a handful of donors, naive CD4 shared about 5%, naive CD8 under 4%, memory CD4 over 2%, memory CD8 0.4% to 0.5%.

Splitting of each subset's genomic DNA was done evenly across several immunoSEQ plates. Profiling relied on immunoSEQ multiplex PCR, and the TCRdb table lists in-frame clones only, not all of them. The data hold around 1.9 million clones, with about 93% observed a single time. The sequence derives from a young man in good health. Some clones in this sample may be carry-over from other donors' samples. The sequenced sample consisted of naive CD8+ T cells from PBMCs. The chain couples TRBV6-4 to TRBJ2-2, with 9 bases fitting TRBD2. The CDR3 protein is CASSGSSGKYTGELFF. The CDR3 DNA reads TGTGCCAGCAGTGGTTCTAGCGGGAAGTACACCGGGGAGCTGTTTTTT.